The 7 T cell receptor beta chains below all came from one sample that was sequenced in a study of blood T cell repertoires in COVID-19. The repertoire was sequenced with immunoSEQ multiplex PCR; TCRdb's copy has only in-frame clones and lacks some. The sample records a few hundred thousand clones, roughly nine tenths being singletons. Sequenced material: peripheral blood. Receptors were obtained from a middle-aged woman who had recovered from COVID-19.

This chain joins TRBV7-2 and TRBJ1-1; TRBD1 matches at 8 bases. CDR3 length equals 16 residues. V was clipped by 3 bases and J by 2 bases; unmatched bases: 8. Germline V gene data show CDR1 as SGHTA and CDR2 as FQGNSA. The CDR3 spells CASSFYRGTLNTEAFF. The CDR3 nucleotides are TGTGCCAGCAGCTTTTACAGGGGGACACTTAACACTGAAGCTTTCTTT.

The chain couples TRBV11-2 to TRBJ2-1, with 8 bases identical to TRBD2. J gave up 4 bases and V 0 bases, and 2 bases lay outside the gene matches. The CDR3 sequence is 15 residues long. The germline CDR1 and CDR2 sequences are SGHAT and FQNNGV. The chain's CDR3 is CASSLDLAGYNEQFF. The CDR3 coding sequence is TGTGCCAGCAGCTTAGACTTAGCGGGGTACAATGAGCAGTTCTTC.

The rearrangement uses TRBV4-2 and TRBJ2-5; TRBD2 aligns across 13 bases. The CDR3 runs 20 residues. Trimming cost V 0 bases and J 5 bases; bases outside gene matches: 15. CDR1 is LGHNA and CDR2 is YNFKEQ in the germline V gene. The CDR3 nucleotides are TGTGCCAGCAGCCAAGATCCCCTGTATACTAGCGGGGGGGCGAGGGAGACCCAGTACTTC. Its protein is CASSQDPLYTSGGARETQYF.

V gene TRBV3-1 (or the pseudogene TRBV3-2) combines with J gene TRBJ2-1; D unclear. V dropped 1 base and J dropped 4 bases, with 14 bases sitting between them. The length of the CDR3 is 16 residues. Germline V CDR1 and CDR2: LGHDT, YNNKEL (reference sequence). The CDR3: CASSQAELLPYNEQFF. CDR3 bases: TGTGCCAGCAGCCAAGCCGAACTTCTCCCTTACAATGAGCAGTTCTTC.

V and J are TRBV18 and TRBJ2-5; no clear D. Trimming left V 1 base short and J 5 bases short, with 11 bases between. This CDR3 comprises 14 residues. The germline CDR1 and CDR2 sequences are KGHSH and LQKENI. In nucleotides, the CDR3 is TGTGCCAGCTCACCACTTTCCGCGGCGGAGACCCAGTACTTC. This sequence encodes CASSPLSAAETQYF.

CDR3 sequence reads: CATGPRIDTQYF. The CDR3 nucleotides read TGTGCCACCGGGCCCCGCATTGATACGCAGTATTTT. The chain uses TRBV15 and TRBJ2-3, with D unresolved. The CDR3 loop spans 12 amino acids. Deletions cut 8 bases from V and 6 bases from J, with 12 bases between. The germline V gene encodes CDR1 LNHNV and CDR2 YYDKDF (reference sequence).

The chain links TRBV13 to TRBJ2-1; TRBD2 matches 7 bases. Germline assignment: CDR1 PRHDT and CDR2 FYEKMQ (reference sequence). Losses at the gene ends were 5 bases for V and 5 bases for J; bases not matched to a gene: 9. The CDR3 loop spans 15 amino acids. The CDR3 DNA reads TGTGCCAGCAGCCCCCGGGCTAGCGGTAACAATGAGCAGTTCTTC. Its protein is CASSPRASGNNEQFF.